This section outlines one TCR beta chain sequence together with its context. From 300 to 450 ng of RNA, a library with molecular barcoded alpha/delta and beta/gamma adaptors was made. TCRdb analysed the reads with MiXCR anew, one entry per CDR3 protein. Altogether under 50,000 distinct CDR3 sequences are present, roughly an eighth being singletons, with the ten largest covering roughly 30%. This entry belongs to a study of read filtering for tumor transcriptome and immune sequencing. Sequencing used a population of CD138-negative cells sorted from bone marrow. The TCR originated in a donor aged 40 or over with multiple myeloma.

The CDR3 here is CASLSRGADEQFF. Written as DNA, the CDR3 is TGTGCCAGCTTGAGTCGGGGGGCGGATGAGCAGTTCTTC. This chain uses TRBV7-2 with TRBJ2-1; a weak D match, TRBD2 (7 bases). Germline V gene lookup returns CDR1 SGHTA and CDR2 FQGNSA. This CDR3 contains 13 residues. V lost 8 bases and J 8 bases, leaving 16 bases between the germline ends.